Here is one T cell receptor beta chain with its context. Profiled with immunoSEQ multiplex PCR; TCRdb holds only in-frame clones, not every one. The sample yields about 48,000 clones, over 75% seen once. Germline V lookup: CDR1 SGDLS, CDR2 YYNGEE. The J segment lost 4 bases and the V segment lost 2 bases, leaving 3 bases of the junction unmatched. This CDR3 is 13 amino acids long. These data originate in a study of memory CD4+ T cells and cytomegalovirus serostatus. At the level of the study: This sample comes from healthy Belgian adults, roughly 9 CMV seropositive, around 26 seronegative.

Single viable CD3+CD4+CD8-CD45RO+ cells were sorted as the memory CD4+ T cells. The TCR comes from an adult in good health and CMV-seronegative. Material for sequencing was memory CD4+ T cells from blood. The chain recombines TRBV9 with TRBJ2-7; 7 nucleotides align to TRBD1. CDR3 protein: CASSVGQEYEQYF. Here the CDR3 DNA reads TGTGCCAGCAGCGTCGGACAGGAGTACGAGCAGTACTTC.